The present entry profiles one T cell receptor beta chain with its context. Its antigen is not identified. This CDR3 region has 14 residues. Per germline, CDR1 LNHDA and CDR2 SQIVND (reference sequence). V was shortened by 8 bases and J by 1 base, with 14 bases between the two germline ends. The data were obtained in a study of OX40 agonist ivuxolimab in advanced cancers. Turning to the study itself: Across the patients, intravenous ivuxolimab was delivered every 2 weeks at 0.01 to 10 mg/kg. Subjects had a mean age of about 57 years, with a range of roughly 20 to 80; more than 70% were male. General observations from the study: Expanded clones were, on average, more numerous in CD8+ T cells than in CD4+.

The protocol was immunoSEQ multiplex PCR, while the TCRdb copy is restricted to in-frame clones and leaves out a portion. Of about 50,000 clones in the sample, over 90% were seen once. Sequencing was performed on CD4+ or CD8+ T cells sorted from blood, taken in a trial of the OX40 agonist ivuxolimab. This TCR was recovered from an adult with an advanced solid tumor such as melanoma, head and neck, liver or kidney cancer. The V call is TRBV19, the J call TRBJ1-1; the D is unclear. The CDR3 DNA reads TGTGCCAGTTCCCTCCTTGCCGCGAACACTGAAGCTTTCTTT. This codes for CASSLLAANTEAFF.